A single sample gave rise to the 10 T cell receptor beta chains below, sequenced in a study of blood T cell repertoires in COVID-19. Here immunoSEQ multiplex PCR was the method, and the copy in TCRdb shows in-frame clones only, minus some. The data show under 200,000 clones, with 85% seen just once and 4.5% to 5% held by the top ten. The sample taken for sequencing was peripheral blood. These receptors were obtained from a woman at least 80 years old with acute or convalescent COVID-19.

The J gene is TRBJ1-1, the V gene TRBV27; maybe TRBD1 (5 bases). This CDR3 region has 19 residues. Germline loops: CDR1 MNHEY, CDR2 SMNVEV (reference sequence). Trimming took off 1 base at V and 3 bases at J, with 24 bases between the two ends. CDR3 residues: CASSLYSGWQGGMDTEAFF. The CDR3 DNA follows: TGTGCCAGCAGTTTATATTCGGGGTGGCAGGGAGGGATGGACACTGAAGCTTTCTTT.

V and J are TRBV5-1 and TRBJ2-3, with 8 bases aligning to TRBD1. There are 14 residues in the CDR3. CDR1 SGHRS and CDR2 YFSETQ come from the germline V gene. V shed 6 bases, J shed 3 bases, and the junction held 6 bases outside the gene matches. The CDR3: CASTGGSGTDTQYF. CDR3 DNA: TGCGCCAGCACAGGGGGCAGTGGGACAGATACGCAGTATTTT.

This clone turned up a few times. The identical CDR3 is also encoded by other nucleotide sequences in the sample. The V and J genes are TRBV7-2 and TRBJ2-1, with D possibly matching TRBD2 (5 bases). CDR3 length: 15 residues. Looked up from germline, CDR1 is SGHTA and CDR2 is FQGNSA. V lost 0 bases, J lost 0 bases, and 6 bases lay in between. The CDR3: CASSLAGSSYNEQFF. The CDR3, as DNA: TGTGCCAGCAGCTTAGCAGGGAGCTCCTACAATGAGCAGTTCTTC.

This chain's CDR3 is CASSPLAGGADTQYF. The DNA for the CDR3 is TGCGCCAGCAGTCCTCTAGCGGGAGGCGCAGATACGCAGTATTTT. The V call is TRBV10-2, the J call TRBJ2-3, with 11 bases fitting TRBD2. Germline V CDR1 and CDR2: WSHSY, SAAADI. The J segment lost 4 bases and the V segment lost 5 bases, leaving 5 bases of the junction unmatched. The CDR3 is made up of 15 amino acids.

The chain recombines TRBV25-1 with TRBJ1-1; no clear D. CDR3 length: 15 residues. The germline gives CDR1 MGHDK, CDR2 SYGVNS. With 2 bases removed from V and 0 bases from J, the gap between germline ends came to 10 bases. The chain's CDR3 is CASSEEGGLNTEAFF. For the CDR3, the DNA is TGTGCCAGCAGTGAAGAGGGCGGATTGAACACTGAAGCTTTCTTT. Using reference TRBV25-1 and TRBJ1-1 for the parts outside the CDR3, the full variable domain is EADIYQTPRYLVIGTGKKITLECSQTMGHDKMYWYQQDPGMELHLIHYSYGVNSTEKGDLSSESTVSRIRTEHFPLTLESARPSHTSQYLCASSEEGGLNTEAFFGQGTRLTVV.

As regards this clone: Other DNA sequences within the sample encode an identical CDR3. The genes are TRBV7-9 and TRBJ2-3, with 11 positions matching TRBD2. The CDR3 spans 16 residues. CDR1 SEHNR and CDR2 FQNEAQ come from the germline V gene (reference sequence). Germline trimming cut 5 bases from V and 2 bases from J; bases unmatched to any gene: 6. CDR3 region: CASSRGTSGSTDTQYF. For the CDR3, the DNA is TGTGCCAGCAGCCGGGGGACTAGCGGCTCCACAGATACGCAGTATTTT.

The V gene is TRBV5-1, the J gene TRBJ2-7; 11 bases line up with TRBD2. The CDR3 runs to 17 residues. The germline CDR1 and CDR2 sequences are SGHRS and YFSETQ. V dropped 0 bases and J dropped 1; count of bases not matched to a gene: 6. The CDR3 DNA reads TGCGCCAGCAGCTTGGGGCTAGCGGGAGGAATGTCCTACGAGCAGTACTTC. This codes for CASSLGLAGGMSYEQYF.

V and J are TRBV28 and TRBJ1-2; D unresolved. Germline lookup yields CDR1 MDHEN and CDR2 SYDVKM. Trimming took 2 bases from V and 7 from J, leaving 14 bases between them. The CDR3 is made up of 14 amino acids. The CDR3 region has the DNA TGTGCCAGCAGTTTAGAACAGCCGCGGGTTGGCTACACCTTC. Translated: CASSLEQPRVGYTF.

CDR3 bases: TGTGCCAGCTCATCCCGGGACATAAACTACGAGCAGTACTTC. It is translated as CASSSRDINYEQYF. The rearrangement links TRBV18 to TRBJ2-7; a weak D match, TRBD1 (6 bases). Germline V gene data show CDR1 as KGHSH and CDR2 as LQKENI. With 5 bases removed from V and 3 bases from J, the gap between germline ends came to 14 bases. The CDR3 spans 14 residues. The full variable domain, its missing parts supplied by reference TRBV18 and TRBJ2-7, is NAGVMQNPRHLVRRRGQEARLRCSPMKGHSHVYWYRQLPEEGLKFMVYLQKENIIDESGMPKERFSAEFPKEGPSILRIQQVVRGDSAAYFCASSSRDINYEQYFGPGTRLTVT.

The J gene is TRBJ2-5, the V gene TRBV7-8, with 8 nucleotides matching TRBD1. The CDR3 sequence is 14 residues long. After removal of 5 bases from V and 7 bases from J, the junction contained 9 bases not matched to a gene. Per germline, CDR1 SGHVS and CDR2 FQNEAQ. The CDR3 DNA reads as TGTGCCAGCAGCCGAGGGACAGGTCTAGGGACCCAGTACTTC. Its translation: CASSRGTGLGTQYF.